The 10 T cell receptor beta chains below were found in one sample sequenced in a study of T cell responses to AZD1222 COVID-19 vaccine. Produced via immunoSEQ multiplex PCR; TCRdb's table is partial and in-frame only. Counted here are under 150,000 clones, about 85% occurring once; the ten biggest clones make up roughly 2.4%. The sample here was peripheral blood, taken on day 0 of AZD1222 vaccination. The receptors originated from an adult in good health.

This chain links TRBV20-1 with TRBJ1-5; no reliable D call. The germline gives CDR1 DFQATT, CDR2 SNEGSKA (reference sequence). V was pared by 5 bases and J by 12 bases, with 14 bases between. The CDR3 is made up of 11 amino acids. CDR3 sequence (DNA): TGCAGTGCTGGAGGACCTGACGGCCAGCATTTT. This encodes CSAGGPDGQHF.

This clone showed up just once. For the CDR3, the DNA is TGTGCCAGCAGTCGCGCGGGACAGGGACTTCGGAGCTCCTACAATGAGCAGTTCTTC. Its protein is CASSRAGQGLRSSYNEQFF. The gene calls are TRBV6-2 or TRBV6-3 and TRBJ2-1, with TRBD1 matching over 9 bases. This CDR3 comprises 19 residues. Germline V gene data show CDR1 as MNHEY and CDR2 as SVGEGT. V gave up 5 bases and J gave up 0 bases; unmatched junction bases: 14.

The chain combines TRBV3-1 (or the pseudogene TRBV3-2) with TRBJ2-6; D is undetermined. Deletions cut 2 bases from V and 8 bases from J, with 1 base between. This CDR3 comprises 11 residues. Germline V gene data show CDR1 as LGHDT and CDR2 as YNNKEL (reference sequence). The CDR3 loop reads CASSQSNVLTF. As DNA, the CDR3 is TGTGCCAGCAGCCAATCCAACGTCCTGACTTTC.

J is TRBJ2-7 and V is TRBV28; 9 bases agree with TRBD1. Germline lookup yields CDR1 MDHEN and CDR2 SYDVKM. V shed 7 bases, J shed 2 bases, and the junction held 6 bases outside the gene matches. The CDR3 loop spans 14 amino acids. CDR3 in amino acids: CASTTGTGPYEQYF. The CDR3 DNA is TGTGCCAGCACCACCGGGACAGGGCCCTACGAGCAGTACTTC.

The V gene is TRBV27, the J gene TRBJ1-6; weak D call: TRBD1 (6 bases). CDR1 is MNHEY, CDR2 SMNVEV, per germline (reference sequence). V was clipped by 4 bases and J by 7 bases, with 14 bases between them. The CDR3 is 15 amino acids. The CDR3 bases are TGTGCCAGCAGTTCGTCAGGGGAGAGCAATTCACCCCTCCACTTT. It is translated as CASSSSGESNSPLHF.

Only one count was recorded for this clone. The chain employs TRBV6-5 and TRBJ1-5, with no clear D. In germline, CDR1 is MNHEY, CDR2 SVGAGI. V was pared by 6 bases and J by 6 bases, with 15 bases between. The CDR3 loop spans 14 amino acids. The CDR3 sequence: CASSHYGDAQPQHF. In DNA, the CDR3 is TGTGCCAGCAGCCACTATGGGGATGCTCAGCCCCAGCATTTT.

This clone came up a few times. This sequence joins TRBV28 and TRBJ2-7; 7 bases match TRBD2. Unmatched junction bases numbered 10, after V lost 11 bases and J lost 3 bases. The CDR3 length is 13 residues. Germline assignment: CDR1 MDHEN and CDR2 SYDVKM. This CDR3 reads CAGSTGGGYEQYF. The CDR3 DNA sequence: TGTGCCGGTTCGACGGGAGGAGGCTACGAGCAGTACTTC. The variable domain in full, completed from reference TRBV28 and TRBJ2-7, reads DVKVTQSSRYLVKRTGEKVFLECVQDMDHENMFWYRQDPGLGLRLIYFSYDVKMKEKGDIPEGYSVSREKKERFSLILESASTNQTSMYLCAGSTGGGYEQYFGPGTRLTVT.

The chain carries TRBV5-4 and TRBJ2-1; D not certain. The germline V and J ends were trimmed by 5 bases and 10 bases, with 16 bases remaining between them. The germline V gene has CDR1 SGHNT and CDR2 YYREEE (reference sequence). The CDR3 is made up of 13 amino acids. This CDR3 is CASSLGLNYEQFF. CDR3 coding DNA: TGTGCCAGCAGTTTAGGGTTGAACTACGAGCAGTTCTTC.

The gene calls are TRBV6-5 and TRBJ1-2; no definite D call. The germline V and J ends were trimmed by 0 bases and 4 bases, with 12 bases remaining between them. Per germline, CDR1 MNHEY and CDR2 SVGAGI. The CDR3 is 15 residues long. The CDR3 loop is CASSYSLVTSYGYTF. In DNA, the CDR3 is TGTGCCAGCAGTTACTCGCTAGTGACGAGCTATGGCTACACCTTC.

On this clone: The same CDR3 also results from other DNA sequences found in this sample. J is TRBJ2-1 and V is TRBV11-2; a weak D match, TRBD2 (5 bases). Germline values: CDR1 SGHAT, CDR2 FQNNGV. This CDR3 region has 15 residues. V lost 8 bases and J lost 0, with 14 bases in between. The chain's CDR3 is CASSISGSSYNEQFF. The CDR3 coding sequence is TGTGCCAGCTCCATAAGCGGTAGCTCCTACAATGAGCAGTTCTTC.